This T cell receptor beta chain was sequenced during a study of PD-L1 blockade in urothelial cancer. Samples spanned pretreatment and treatment, with 1 to 8 time points per patient. Each PCR had synthetic TCR analog templates added to it as a spike-in. Assay: immunoSEQ multiplex PCR; the TCRdb copy retains only in-frame clones and omits some. This table has about 100,000 clones, 91% appearing once. Study-level points and caveats: Durable benefit accompanied greater 3-week expansion of tumor-associated blood clones. Improved survival was predicted by pretreatment blood TCR clonality below the median.

The length of the CDR3 is 14 residues. V dropped 0 bases and J dropped 0 bases, with 4 bases sitting between them. Germline V gene sequence: CDR1 SGHRS, CDR2 YFSETQ. This clone was seen only a few times. What it binds is unknown. This rearrangement joins TRBV5-1 to TRBJ1-3; D remains ambiguous. The sequence was obtained from an elderly woman with urothelial cancer. Sequences were derived from PBMCs, sampled around atezolizumab (anti-PD-L1) treatment. The DNA for the CDR3 is TGCGCCAGCAGCTTGGGTAACTCTGGAAACACCATATATTTT. It codes for CASSLGNSGNTIYF.